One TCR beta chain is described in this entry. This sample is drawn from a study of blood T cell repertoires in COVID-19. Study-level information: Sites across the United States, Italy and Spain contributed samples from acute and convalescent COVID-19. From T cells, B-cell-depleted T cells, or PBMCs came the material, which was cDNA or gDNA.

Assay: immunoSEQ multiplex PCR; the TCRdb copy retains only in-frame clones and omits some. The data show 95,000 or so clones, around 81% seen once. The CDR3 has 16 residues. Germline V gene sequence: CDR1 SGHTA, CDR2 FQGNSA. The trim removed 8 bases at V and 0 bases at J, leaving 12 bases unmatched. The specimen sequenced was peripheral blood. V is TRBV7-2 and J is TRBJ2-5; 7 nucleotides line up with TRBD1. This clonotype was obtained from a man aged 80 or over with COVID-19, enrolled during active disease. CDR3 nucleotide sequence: TGTGCCAGCGCTAGGGGGCCTGTCACAAACCAAGAGACCCAGTACTTC. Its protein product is CASARGPVTNQETQYF.